The rows below give T cell receptor beta chains drawn from one sample of a study of T cell repertoires in enteric fever. TCRdb re-called the reads with MiXCR, one entry per CDR3 protein. The table has roughly 1,500 distinct CDR3 sequences, under 40% seen once. The sample was CCR7- CD38- CD4+ T cells from PBMCs. The receptor source for this set is a human donor with Salmonella enteric fever, either typhoid or paratyphoid (not recorded which). CDR3s leave out the opening cysteine and the closing phenylalanine or tryptophan.

>TRBV5-1|14|TRBJ2-1
ASSSIRDGLYNEQF
>TRBV20-1|10|TRBJ2-3
SAPTGSDTQY
>TRBV5-1|14|TRBJ1-2
ASSPTNTGLTSGYT
>TRBV11-1|9|TRBJ2-1
ASSYLIEQF
>TRBV5-1|13|TRBJ2-1
ASRLLARDYNEQF
>TRBV5-1|15|TRBJ2-7
ASSRNPTGITPYEQY
>TRBV7-2|14|TRBJ1-2
ASSLVSGTGSYGYT
>TRBV7-3|10|TRBJ2-3
ASSSGRVTQY
>TRBV5-1|14|TRBJ2-2
ASSLGPSGDTGELF
>TRBV5-1|13|TRBJ2-3
ASSLAGQTTDTQY
>TRBV5-1|11|TRBJ1-1
ASSPGTMTEAF
>TRBV7-9|12|TRBJ2-5
ASSANGTQETQY
>TRBV5-1|11|TRBJ2-1
ASSVDFYNEQF
>TRBV5-1|11|TRBJ2-7
ASFDRGPDEQY
>TRBV5-1|15|TRBJ2-3
ASSLAWAGGNTDTQY
>TRBV11-3|13|TRBJ2-2
ASSRTSENTGELF
>TRBV7-9|13|TRBJ1-2
ASSLSRRGSYGYT
>TRBV10-3|12|TRBJ1-1
AISKGQGGAEAF
>TRBV10-1|11|TRBJ2-6
ASSLGGANVLT
>TRBV5-1|12|TRBJ2-1
ASSLSSGYNEQF
>TRBV7-3|13|TRBJ1-1
ASSPIQGGDTEAF
>TRBV29-1|13|TRBJ2-7
SGLEGGAVGYEQY
>TRBV5-1|13|TRBJ2-1
ASSLGTGGYNEQF
>TRBV7-9|14|TRBJ2-1
ASSLGSGWSYNEQF
>TRBV11-3|16|TRBJ2-1
ASSPYRTSGRSYNEQF
>TRBV27|13|TRBJ2-5
ASSGSIGSQETQY
>TRBV19|8|TRBJ2-1
ASSRGEQF
>TRBV5-1|13|TRBJ2-2
ASSSGLPQPGELF
>TRBV18|13|TRBJ1-1
ASSREQGGFSEAF
>TRBV5-1|10|TRBJ1-2
ASSWGTSGYT
>TRBV10-1|12|TRBJ1-5
ASSEGSGNQPQH
>TRBV9|15|TRBJ1-2
ASSPRRGPYPNYVYT
>TRBV5-1|13|TRBJ2-5
ASSFGAIGGETQY
>TRBV7-9|10|TRBJ2-5
ASSSQAETQY
>TRBV7-6|14|TRBJ2-3
ASSLGGIYTGDTQY
>TRBV5-1|14|TRBJ2-7
ASSFRAGGKHSEQY
>TRBV18|13|TRBJ2-1
ASSQGGSAYNEQF
>TRBV5-1|12|TRBJ2-1
ASSSAIVYNEQF
>TRBV9|12|TRBJ2-2
ASSDRLNTGELF
>TRBV7-9|14|TRBJ1-2
ASSSSIGTPNYGYT
>TRBV5-1|13|TRBJ2-1
ASSLDTMDHNEQF
>TRBV7-9|12|TRBJ2-5
ASSPTDGVQTQY
>TRBV21-1|12|TRBJ1-1
ASSSGQGNTEAF
>TRBV7-7|15|TRBJ2-2
ASSLSPDNSNTVELF
>TRBV5-1|15|TRBJ2-3
ASSLSGTSGGDDTQY
>TRBV5-1|11|TRBJ2-7
ASSLMVDYEQY
>TRBV20-1|10|TRBJ2-2
SATPDTGELF
>TRBV11-3|13|TRBJ1-6
ASRGQGQTNSPLH
>TRBV5-1|14|TRBJ2-2
ASRGKQGENTGELF
>TRBV7-2|13|TRBJ2-3
ASSLQGGTTDTQY
>TRBV10-1|13|TRBJ2-5
ASSDSRGSAETQY
>TRBV11-1|12|TRBJ2-3
ASSLPTGADTQY
>TRBV7-9|10|TRBJ2-5
ASSHSPETQY
>TRBV5-1|13|TRBJ2-1
ASSPGLAGVNEQF
>TRBV7-7|13|TRBJ2-2
ASSLEWTNTGELF
>TRBV7-6|13|TRBJ2-7
ASSRLAGGLYEQY
>TRBV6-1|15|TRBJ2-1
ASSIPGLAGAYNEQF
>TRBV6-1|13|TRBJ2-5
ASDQGQGGGETQY